The sequence of this T cell receptor (beta chain) was determined in a study of shared clonotypes between healthy human individuals (dated by TCRdb to between 2020 and 2021). Turning to the overall study: The cohort included a few men and a couple of women between 18 and 49 years of age. Between about 0.94 and 8.9 billion PBMCs per donor were obtained by leukapheresis. To estimate repertoire size and how much clonotype sharing occurs between individuals, the study deeply sequenced the blood TCR repertoires of a handful of healthy adults. For each donor, three plates each were used for CD4 naive and CD4 memory, two plates were used for CD8 naive, and one plate was used for CD8 memory. To increase sequencing depth and limit assay-specific biases, different laboratories used diverse techniques to prepare libraries and sequence TCR repertoires. Overall results and qualifications from the work: Estimated clonotype richness was generally larger for naive than for memory subsets. Compared with non-shared clonotypes, the clonotypes found in all four sorted-subset donors had higher generation probabilities. When several donors were compared, the shared fraction of clonotypes was approximately 5% for naive CD4, roughly 3.3% for naive CD8, roughly 2.5% for memory CD4, and 0.35% to 0.4% for memory CD8. Rarefaction of sorted-subset datasets indicated incomplete sequencing despite the large sequencing depth. Only blood was sampled, and tissue TCR repertoires likely differ from those in blood. Because the study included only a small number of donors, the genetic and exposure-history diversity represented was limited. Based on pairwise subsampling, the degree of clonotype sharing among donors was expected to be affected by sequencing depth.

A word on this clone: This clone's antigen is unknown. The record has no base qualities; no much larger clone is one base away. Other DNA sequences of this sample code for an identical CDR3.

According to the germline V gene, CDR1 reads SGHTA and CDR2 reads FQGNSA. The CDR3 sequence holds 16 residues, the cysteine and phenylalanine included. Only the CDR3 region is kept as DNA, spanning 48 bases read in frame from base 1. Deletion took 6 bases off V and 8 bases off J, with a span of 22 bases between the germline ends. Using the deep immunoSEQ assay, TCR CDR3 regions were amplified from genomic DNA by multiplex PCR. Extracted genomic DNA from each cell subset was spread evenly across all wells of several immunoSEQ 96-well plates, with each plate serving as a replicate. For sorted subsets, roughly 200 ng of genomic DNA, equivalent to 25,000 to 35,000 T cell genomes, went into each replicate PCR. The purified libraries were quantified using a Qubit 3.0 fluorometer, sized with a Bioanalyzer 2100, and then quantified again using the KAPA Library Quantification kit. Each immunoSEQ 96-well plate was sequenced on its own single-read 150-cycle Illumina NextSeq 550 flow cell. The original pipeline was this. Because only junctional sequences without quality scores were contained in the immunoSEQ output, filtering matching that applied to full-length reads could not be performed. To assign V/J genes and CDR3, sequences were annotated against IMGT germline references using PyIR, a Python wrapper for IgBLAST v1.9. Reads were removed for weak V/J assignments (E-value above 1e-6), missing CDR3, stop codons, out-of-frame junctions, or ambiguous translated residues. V3J clonotypes were defined as sequences sharing an identical inferred V gene, J gene, and CDR3 amino acid sequence. The percentage overlap between two repertoires was calculated by dividing the number of shared unique clonotypes by the size of the smaller repertoire. Richness of each repertoire was evaluated using RTK rarefaction, the Chao1 estimator, and Recon v2.1 estimates of unobserved clonotypes. For all TCRbeta clonotypes obtained by the gDNA method from a handful of donors, generation probabilities were computed with OLGA. TCRdb provides this immuneACCESS table in a form limited to in-frame rearrangements. Some clones are lacking; in checked studies, under half of them reflect an unresolved V gene, and why the rest are absent is not known. The V and J calls and clone size were taken over from that table, and D and trimming were inferred from the DNA. Within this sample are hundreds of thousands of clones, with roughly 94% of them counted one time only. Of the sample, about 24% falls within the top ten clones.

CD8 naive samples were CD45RO-negative cells positively selected for CCR7, giving a CD45RA+CCR7+ population that excluded TemRA cells. The donors were healthy, HIV-negative adults with no recently reported acute infections or vaccinations. Every donor was a Caucasian adult residing in Nashville, Tennessee, USA. Blood was obtained by leukapheresis, after which PBMCs were separated by Ficoll-Histopaque density gradient centrifugation and cryopreserved in liquid nitrogen vapor phase. Analytical flow cytometry was used to check the purity and quantity of every magnetically sorted T cell population. Each sorted fraction had its genomic DNA isolated and then quantified by UV absorbance on a Nanodrop 2000c.

This TCR came from a man younger than 45 in good health. Sequenced sample: naive CD8+ T cells sorted from blood. The cell subset or site label corresponds to: CD45RA+CCR7+. Recombination joined TRBV7-2 with TRBJ1-4, and possibly TRBD1, on 5 matching bases. The bases read TGTGCCAGCAGTTTGGCCCTTGGGAGGGGATGGGAAAAACTGTTTTTT. Its product reads: CASSLALGRGWEKLFF.